Sequencing of this T cell receptor (beta chain) was carried out in a study of shared clonotypes between healthy human individuals. This CDR3 has 16 residues. Germline loops: CDR1 SGHVS, CDR2 FNYEAQ. The V gene end was trimmed by 1 base and the J gene end by 2 bases; junction bases not matched to a gene: 5. The table came from immunoSEQ multiplex PCR; TCRdb's copy has only in-frame clones and leaves some out. This sample has about 510,000 clones, with almost 97% found just once. The TCR originated in a woman aged 30 to 39 in good health. V gene TRBV7-6 combines with J gene TRBJ2-5; 9 bases map to TRBD1. Sequenced input: naive CD4+ T cells sorted from blood. Subset meaning: CD45RA+ positively selected. Here the CDR3 reads CASSLGGTGPQETQYF. For the CDR3, the DNA is TGTGCCAGCAGCTTAGGTGGGACAGGGCCGCAAGAGACCCAGTACTTC.